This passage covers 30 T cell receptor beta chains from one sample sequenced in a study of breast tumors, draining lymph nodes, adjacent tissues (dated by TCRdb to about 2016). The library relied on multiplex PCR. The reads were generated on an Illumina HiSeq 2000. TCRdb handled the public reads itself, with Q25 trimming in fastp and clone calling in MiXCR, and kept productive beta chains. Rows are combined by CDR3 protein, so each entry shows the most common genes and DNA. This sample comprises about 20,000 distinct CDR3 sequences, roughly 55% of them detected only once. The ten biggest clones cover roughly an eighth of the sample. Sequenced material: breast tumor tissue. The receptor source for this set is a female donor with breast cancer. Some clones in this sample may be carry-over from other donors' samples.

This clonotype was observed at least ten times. CDR3: CAWSSWGSGSSDTQYF. DNA for the CDR3: TGTGCCTGGAGTTCATGGGGTAGCGGGAGTTCAGATACGCAGTATTTT. V gene TRBV30 combines with J gene TRBJ2-3; the match to TRBD2 covers 9 bases. This CDR3 region has 16 residues. Germline V gives CDR1 GTSNPN, CDR2 SVGIG (reference sequence). The V gene end was trimmed by 2 bases and the J gene end by 4 bases; junction bases not matched to a gene: 10.

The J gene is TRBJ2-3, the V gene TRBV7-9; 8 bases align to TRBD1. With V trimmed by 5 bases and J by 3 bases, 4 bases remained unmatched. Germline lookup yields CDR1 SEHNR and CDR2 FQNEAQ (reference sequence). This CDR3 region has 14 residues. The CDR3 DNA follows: TGTGCCAGCAGCGAGTACAGGGGGACAGATACGCAGTATTTT. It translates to CASSEYRGTDTQYF.

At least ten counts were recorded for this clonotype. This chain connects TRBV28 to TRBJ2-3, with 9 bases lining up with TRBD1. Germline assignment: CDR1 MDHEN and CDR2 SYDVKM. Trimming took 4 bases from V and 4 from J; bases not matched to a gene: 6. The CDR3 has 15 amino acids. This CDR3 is CASSSTGGFADTQYF. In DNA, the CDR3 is TGTGCCAGCAGTTCCACAGGGGGCTTTGCAGATACGCAGTATTTT.

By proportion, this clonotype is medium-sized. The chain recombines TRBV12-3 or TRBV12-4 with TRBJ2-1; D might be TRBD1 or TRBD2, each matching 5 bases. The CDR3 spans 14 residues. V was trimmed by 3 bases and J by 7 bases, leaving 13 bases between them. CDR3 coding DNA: TGTGCCAGCAGTTTTGGGGGAGCGAGGAATGAGCAGTTCTTC. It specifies CASSFGGARNEQFF.

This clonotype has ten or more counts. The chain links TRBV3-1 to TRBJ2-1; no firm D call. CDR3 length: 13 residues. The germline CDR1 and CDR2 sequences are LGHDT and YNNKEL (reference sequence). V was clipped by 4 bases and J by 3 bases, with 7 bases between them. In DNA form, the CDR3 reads TGTGCCAGCAGCCTTCGCTTCTACAATGAGCAGTTCTTC. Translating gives CASSLRFYNEQFF.

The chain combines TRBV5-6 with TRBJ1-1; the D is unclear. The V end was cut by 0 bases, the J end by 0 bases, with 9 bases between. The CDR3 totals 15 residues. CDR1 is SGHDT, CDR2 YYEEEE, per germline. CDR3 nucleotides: TGTGCCAGCAGCTTGGTCCCGGAACTGAACACTGAAGCTTTCTTT. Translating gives CASSLVPELNTEAFF.

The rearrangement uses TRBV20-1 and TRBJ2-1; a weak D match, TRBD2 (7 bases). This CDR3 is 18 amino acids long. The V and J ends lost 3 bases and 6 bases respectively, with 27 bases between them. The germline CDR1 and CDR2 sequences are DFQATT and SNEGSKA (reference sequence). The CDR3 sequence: CSASEGEGVSPVTNEQFF. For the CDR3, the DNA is TGCAGTGCTAGTGAAGGGGAGGGGGTGAGTCCGGTGACCAATGAGCAGTTCTTC.

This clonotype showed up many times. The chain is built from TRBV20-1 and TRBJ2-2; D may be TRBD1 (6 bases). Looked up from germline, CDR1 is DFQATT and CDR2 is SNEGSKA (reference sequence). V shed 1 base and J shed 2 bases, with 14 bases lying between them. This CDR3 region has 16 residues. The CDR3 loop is CSARVLGTTNTGELFF. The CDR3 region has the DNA TGCAGTGCTAGAGTCTTAGGGACAACTAACACCGGGGAGCTGTTTTTT.

CDR3 loop: CASSSPPGHKQYF. In nucleotides, the CDR3 is TGTGCCAGCAGTTCCCCGCCCGGGCATAAGCAGTATTTT. The chain combines TRBV7-2 with TRBJ2-3; D remains ambiguous. Trimming stripped 6 bases from V and 11 bases from J, with 18 bases between. Germline lookup yields CDR1 SGHTA and CDR2 FQGNSA. This CDR3 has 13 residues. The whole variable domain, remainder taken from reference TRBV7-2 and TRBJ2-3, is GAGVSQSPSNKVTEKGKDVELRCDPISGHTALYWYRQSLGQGLEFLIYFQGNSAPDKSGLPSDRFSAERTGGSVSTLTIQRTQQEDSAVYLCASSSPPGHKQYFGPGTRLTVL.

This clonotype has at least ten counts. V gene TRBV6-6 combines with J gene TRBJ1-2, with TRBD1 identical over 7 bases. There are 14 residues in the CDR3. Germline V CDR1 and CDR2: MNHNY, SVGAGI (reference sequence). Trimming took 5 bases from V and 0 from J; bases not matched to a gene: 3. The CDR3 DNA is TGTGCCAGCAGTCCCGGGACAGCTAACTATGGCTACACCTTC. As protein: CASSPGTANYGYTF.

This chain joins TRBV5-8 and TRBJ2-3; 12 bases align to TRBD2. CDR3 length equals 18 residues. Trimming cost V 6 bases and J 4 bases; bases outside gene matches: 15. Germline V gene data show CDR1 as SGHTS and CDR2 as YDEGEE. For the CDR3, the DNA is TGTGCCAGCACCAATCTAGCGGGAGGGCCGTCCTTCCCAGATACGCAGTATTTT. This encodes CASTNLAGGPSFPDTQYF.

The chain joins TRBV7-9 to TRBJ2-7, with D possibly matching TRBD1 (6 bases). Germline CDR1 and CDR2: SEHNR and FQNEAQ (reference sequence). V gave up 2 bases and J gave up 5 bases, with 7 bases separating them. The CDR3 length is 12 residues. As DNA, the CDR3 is TGTGCCAGCAGCTTAACAGGGAACGAGCAGTACTTC. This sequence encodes CASSLTGNEQYF.

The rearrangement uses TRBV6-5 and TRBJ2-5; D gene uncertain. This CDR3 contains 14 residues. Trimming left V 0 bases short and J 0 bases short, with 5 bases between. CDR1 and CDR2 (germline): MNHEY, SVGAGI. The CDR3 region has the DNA TGTGCCAGCAGTTACTCGGGGTACCAAGAGACCCAGTACTTC. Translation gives CASSYSGYQETQYF.

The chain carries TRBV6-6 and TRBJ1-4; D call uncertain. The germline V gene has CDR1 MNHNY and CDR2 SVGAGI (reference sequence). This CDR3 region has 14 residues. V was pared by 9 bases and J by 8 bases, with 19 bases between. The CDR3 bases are TGTGCCAGTCATGCCCCGACGGCTCGGGAAAAACTGTTTTTT. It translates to CASHAPTAREKLFF.

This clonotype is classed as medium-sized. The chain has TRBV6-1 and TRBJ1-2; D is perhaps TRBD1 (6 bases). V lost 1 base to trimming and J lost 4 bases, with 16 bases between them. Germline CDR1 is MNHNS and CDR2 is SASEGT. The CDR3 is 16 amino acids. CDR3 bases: TGTGCCAGCAGTGAAGATACAGGGTACCGCGCCTATGGCTACACCTTC. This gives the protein CASSEDTGYRAYGYTF.

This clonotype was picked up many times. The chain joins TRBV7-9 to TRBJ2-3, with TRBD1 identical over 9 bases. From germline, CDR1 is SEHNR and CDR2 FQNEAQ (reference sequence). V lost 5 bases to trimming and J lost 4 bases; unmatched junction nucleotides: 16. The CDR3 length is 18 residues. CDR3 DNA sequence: TGTGCCAGCAGCCTTAGCGTGGGAGGGACAGGGCGCGCAGATACGCAGTATTTT. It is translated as CASSLSVGGTGRADTQYF.

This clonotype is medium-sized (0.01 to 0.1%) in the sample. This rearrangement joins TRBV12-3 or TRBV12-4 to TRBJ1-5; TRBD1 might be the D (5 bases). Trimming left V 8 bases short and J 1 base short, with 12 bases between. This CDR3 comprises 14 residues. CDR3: CASGTRRSNQPQHF. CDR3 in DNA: TGTGCCAGCGGGACGCGGAGGAGCAATCAGCCCCAGCATTTT.

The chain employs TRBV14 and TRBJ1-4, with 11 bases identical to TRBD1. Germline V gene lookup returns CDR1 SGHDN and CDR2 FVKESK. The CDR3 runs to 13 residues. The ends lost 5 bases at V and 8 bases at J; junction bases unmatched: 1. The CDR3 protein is CASSRDRGEKLFF. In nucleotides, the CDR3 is TGTGCCAGCAGCAGGGACAGGGGGGAAAAACTGTTTTTT.

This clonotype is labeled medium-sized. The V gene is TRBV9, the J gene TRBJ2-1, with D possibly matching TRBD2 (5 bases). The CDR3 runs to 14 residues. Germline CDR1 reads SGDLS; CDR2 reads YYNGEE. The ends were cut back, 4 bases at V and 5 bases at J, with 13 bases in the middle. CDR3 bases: TGTGCCAGCAGCTTATGGACTGGTGACAATGAGCAGTTCTTC. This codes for CASSLWTGDNEQFF.

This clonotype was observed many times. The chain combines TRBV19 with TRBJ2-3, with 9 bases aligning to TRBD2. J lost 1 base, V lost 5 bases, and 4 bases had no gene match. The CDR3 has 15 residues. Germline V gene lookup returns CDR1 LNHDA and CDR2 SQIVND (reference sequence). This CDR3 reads CASSPAGGGTDTQYF. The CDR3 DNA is TGTGCCAGTAGTCCAGCGGGAGGAGGCACAGATACGCAGTATTTT.

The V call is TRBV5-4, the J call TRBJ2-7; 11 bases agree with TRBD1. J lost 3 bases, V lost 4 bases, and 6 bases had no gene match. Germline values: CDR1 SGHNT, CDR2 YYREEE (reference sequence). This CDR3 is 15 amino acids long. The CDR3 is CASSPGTGGIYEQYF. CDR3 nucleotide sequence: TGTGCCAGCAGCCCGGGGACAGGGGGAATCTACGAGCAGTACTTC.

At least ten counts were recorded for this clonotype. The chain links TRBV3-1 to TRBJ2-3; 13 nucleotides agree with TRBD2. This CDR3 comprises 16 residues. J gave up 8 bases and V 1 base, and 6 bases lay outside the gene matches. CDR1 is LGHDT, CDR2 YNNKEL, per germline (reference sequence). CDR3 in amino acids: CASSQGLLAGGGTQYF. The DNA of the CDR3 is TGTGCCAGCAGCCAAGGCCTACTAGCGGGAGGGGGTACGCAGTATTTT.

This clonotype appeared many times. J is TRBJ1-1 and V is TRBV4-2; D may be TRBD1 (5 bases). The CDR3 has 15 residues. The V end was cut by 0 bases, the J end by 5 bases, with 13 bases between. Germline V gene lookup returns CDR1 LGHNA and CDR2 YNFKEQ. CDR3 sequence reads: CASSQEGQGGTEAFF. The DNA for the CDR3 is TGTGCCAGCAGCCAAGAGGGGCAGGGAGGGACTGAAGCTTTCTTT.

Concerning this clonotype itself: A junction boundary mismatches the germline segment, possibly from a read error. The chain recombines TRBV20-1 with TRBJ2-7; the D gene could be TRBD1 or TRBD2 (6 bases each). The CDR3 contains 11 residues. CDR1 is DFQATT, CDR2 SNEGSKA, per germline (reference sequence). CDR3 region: CSARDRGDLFF. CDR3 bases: TGCAGTGCTAGAGATAGGGGGGACCTTTTCTTC.

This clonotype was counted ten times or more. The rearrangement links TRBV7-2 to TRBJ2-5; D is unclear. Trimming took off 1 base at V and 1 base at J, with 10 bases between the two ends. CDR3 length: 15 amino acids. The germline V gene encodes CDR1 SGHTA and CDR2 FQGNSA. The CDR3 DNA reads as TGTGCCAGCAGCTTAGGGCCCAAGGCCCAAGAGACCCAGTACTTC. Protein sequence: CASSLGPKAQETQYF.

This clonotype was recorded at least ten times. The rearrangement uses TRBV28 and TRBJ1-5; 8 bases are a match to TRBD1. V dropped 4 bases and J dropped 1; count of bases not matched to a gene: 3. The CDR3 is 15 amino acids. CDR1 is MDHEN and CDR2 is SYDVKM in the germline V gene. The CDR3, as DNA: TGTGCCAGCAGTTGGAGACAGGGGAGCAATCAGCCCCAGCATTTT. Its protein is CASSWRQGSNQPQHF.

The CDR3 DNA reads as TGTGCCAGCAGTGGGGGCTTGGGATCCCTCCACTTT. This gives the protein CASSGGLGSLHF. The chain uses TRBV7-2 and TRBJ1-6; maybe TRBD1 (6 bases). Germline CDR1 is SGHTA and CDR2 is FQGNSA. The CDR3 has 12 amino acids. V lost 6 bases and J lost 14, with 14 bases in between.

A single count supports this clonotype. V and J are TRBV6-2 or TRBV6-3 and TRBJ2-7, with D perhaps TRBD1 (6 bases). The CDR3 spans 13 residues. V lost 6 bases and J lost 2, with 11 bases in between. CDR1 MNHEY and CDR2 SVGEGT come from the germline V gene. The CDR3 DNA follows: TGTGCCAGCAGACGAACAGGGACCTACGAGCAGTACTTC. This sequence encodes CASRRTGTYEQYF.

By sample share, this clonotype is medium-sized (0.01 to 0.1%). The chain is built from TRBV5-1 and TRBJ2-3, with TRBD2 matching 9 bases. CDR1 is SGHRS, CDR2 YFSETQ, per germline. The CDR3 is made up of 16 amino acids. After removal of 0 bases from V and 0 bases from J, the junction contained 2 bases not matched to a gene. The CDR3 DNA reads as TGCGCCAGCAGCTTGGACGCGGGAGGGAGCACAGATACGCAGTATTTT. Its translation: CASSLDAGGSTDTQYF.

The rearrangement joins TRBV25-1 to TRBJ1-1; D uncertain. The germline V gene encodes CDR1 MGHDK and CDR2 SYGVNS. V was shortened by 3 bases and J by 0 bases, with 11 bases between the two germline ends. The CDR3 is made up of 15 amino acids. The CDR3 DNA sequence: TGTGCCAGCAGTGATCGTCCGGGGATGAACACTGAAGCTTTCTTT. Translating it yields CASSDRPGMNTEAFF.